This T cell receptor beta chain derives from a study of shared clonotypes between healthy human individuals. Using immunoSEQ multiplex PCR, the repertoire was profiled, and TCRdb retains in-frame clones only, with some absent. The repertoire includes 2 million to 3 million clones, approximately 94% of them detected once, and more than 0.35% sits in the top ten. Germline V lookup: CDR1 SEHNR, CDR2 FQNEAQ (reference sequence). This CDR3 is built from 14 residues. Unmatched junction bases numbered 2, after V lost 5 bases and J lost 5 bases. This clonotype was sampled from a man younger than 30 in good health. Some clones in this sample may be carry-over from other donors' samples. The J gene is TRBJ1-4, the V gene TRBV7-9; 10 bases line up with TRBD1. What was sequenced was naive CD4+ T cells from PBMCs. The subset was: CD45RA+ positively selected. DNA for the CDR3: TGTGCCAGCAGCCCGACAGGGGGCAATGAAAAACTGTTTTTT. This codes for CASSPTGGNEKLFF.